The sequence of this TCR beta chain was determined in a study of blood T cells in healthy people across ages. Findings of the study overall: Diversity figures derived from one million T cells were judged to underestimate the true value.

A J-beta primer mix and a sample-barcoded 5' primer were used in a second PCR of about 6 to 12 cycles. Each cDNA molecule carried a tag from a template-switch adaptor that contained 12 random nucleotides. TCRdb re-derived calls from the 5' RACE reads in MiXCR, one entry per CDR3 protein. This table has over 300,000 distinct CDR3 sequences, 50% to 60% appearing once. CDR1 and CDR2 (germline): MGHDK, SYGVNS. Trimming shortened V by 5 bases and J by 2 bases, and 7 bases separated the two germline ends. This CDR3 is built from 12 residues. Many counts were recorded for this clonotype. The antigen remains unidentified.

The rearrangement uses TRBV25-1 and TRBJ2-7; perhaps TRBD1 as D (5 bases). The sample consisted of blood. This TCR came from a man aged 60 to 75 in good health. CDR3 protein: CASSRGTYEQYF. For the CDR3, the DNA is TGTGCCAGCAGTAGGGGTACCTACGAGCAGTACTTC.